This T cell receptor (beta chain) derives from a study of Ad26.COV2.S vaccination and SARS-CoV-2 variants. For the study at large: Trial arm assignment for the donor was COV1001 Ad26.COV2.S. Study observations and caveats: Reports say spike-specific CD8+ and CD4+ T cell responses covered substantial breadth after vaccination.

Regarding this clone: Its antigen remains unknown.

This CDR3 contains 14 residues. V lost 5 bases and J lost 4; bases outside the gene matches: 5. Germline V gives CDR1 LNHDA, CDR2 SQIVND (reference sequence). Libraries were prepared by immunoSEQ multiplex PCR; TCRdb keeps only in-frame clonotypes and omits some of them. Of some 320,000 clones in the sample, around 85% are singletons; the top ten hold approximately 2.1%. Treatment described: some 19 received Ad26.COV2.S at low or high dose, single or two shots; 5 received placebo; per-sample allocation not given. Day 63 after the first vaccine or placebo injection was the time point for sampling. Expressing Wuhan-strain SARS-CoV-2 spike, an Ad26 vector served as the vaccine.

The input for sequencing was peripheral blood, taken in a trial of Ad26.COV2.S vaccine versus placebo. The chain employs TRBV19 and TRBJ1-1; 9 bases agree with TRBD1. The TCR sequence derives from a person aged 18-65 years who received the Ad26.COV2.S COVID-19 vaccine or a placebo. The CDR3 region has the DNA TGTGCCAGTAGTTTACAGGGGGCGCGCACTGAAGCTTTCTTT. Its translation: CASSLQGARTEAFF.